The present T cell receptor (beta chain) was sequenced within a study of blood T cell repertoires in COVID-19. The overall study: Samples came from the United States, Italy and Spain, spanning acute and convalescent COVID-19. Sources were T cells, B-cell-depleted T cells, or PBMCs; the material itself was cDNA or gDNA.

This clone was picked up one time. Germline lookup yields CDR1 SGHRS and CDR2 YFSETQ. The CDR3 is 14 amino acids. V was shortened by 4 bases and J by 2 bases, with 12 bases between the two germline ends. How the authors handled the data: Reference gene primer amplification gave estimated nucleated cell counts. The table came from immunoSEQ multiplex PCR; TCRdb's copy has only in-frame clones and leaves some out. From that table come the V and J calls and clone size; the DNA was used to work out D and trimming. Among fewer than 80,000 clones listed, around 90% were seen once. V and J are TRBV5-1 and TRBJ2-5; D is perhaps TRBD1 (5 bases). Sequences were obtained from peripheral blood. The receptor was isolated from a human donor in a cohort sampled during active COVID-19. CDR3 nucleotides: TGCGCCAGCAGCCCGCAGGGTAGGCAAGAGACCCAGTACTTC. It translates to CASSPQGRQETQYF.